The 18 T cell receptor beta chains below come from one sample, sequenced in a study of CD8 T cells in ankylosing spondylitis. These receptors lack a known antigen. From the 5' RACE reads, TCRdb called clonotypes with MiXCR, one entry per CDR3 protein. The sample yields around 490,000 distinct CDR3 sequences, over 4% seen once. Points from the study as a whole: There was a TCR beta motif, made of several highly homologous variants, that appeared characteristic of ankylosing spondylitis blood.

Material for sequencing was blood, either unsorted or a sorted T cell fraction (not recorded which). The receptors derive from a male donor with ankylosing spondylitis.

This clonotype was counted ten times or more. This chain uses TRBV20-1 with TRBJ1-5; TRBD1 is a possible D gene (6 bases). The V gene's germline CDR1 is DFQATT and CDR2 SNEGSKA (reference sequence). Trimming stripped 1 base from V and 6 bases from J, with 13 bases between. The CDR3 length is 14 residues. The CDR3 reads CSARVGGMGQPQHF. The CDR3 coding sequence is TGCAGTGCTAGAGTAGGGGGAATGGGTCAGCCCCAGCATTTT.

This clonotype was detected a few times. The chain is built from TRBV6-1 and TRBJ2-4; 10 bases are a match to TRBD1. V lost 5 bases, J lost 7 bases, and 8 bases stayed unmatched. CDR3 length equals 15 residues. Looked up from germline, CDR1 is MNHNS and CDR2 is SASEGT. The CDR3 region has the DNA TGTGCCAGCAGTCCGCGGGACAGGGGATTGAACATTCAGTACTTC. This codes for CASSPRDRGLNIQYF.

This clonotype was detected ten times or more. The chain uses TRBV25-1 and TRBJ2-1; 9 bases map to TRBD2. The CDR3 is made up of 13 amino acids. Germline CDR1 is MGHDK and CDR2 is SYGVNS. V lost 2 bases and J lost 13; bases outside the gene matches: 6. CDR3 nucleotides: TGTGCCAGCAGTGAAACCCATAGCGGGGGCCAGTTCTTC. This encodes CASSETHSGGQFF.

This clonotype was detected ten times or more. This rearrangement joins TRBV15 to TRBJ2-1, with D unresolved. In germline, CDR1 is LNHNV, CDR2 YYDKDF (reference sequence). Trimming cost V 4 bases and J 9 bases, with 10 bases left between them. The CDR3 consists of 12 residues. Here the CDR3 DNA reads TGTGCCACCAGCACACCCGCGACTGAGCAGTTCTTC. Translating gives CATSTPATEQFF.

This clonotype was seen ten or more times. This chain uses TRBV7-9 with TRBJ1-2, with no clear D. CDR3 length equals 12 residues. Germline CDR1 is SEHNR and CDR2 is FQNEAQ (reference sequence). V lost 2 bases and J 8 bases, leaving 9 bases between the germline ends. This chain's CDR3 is CASSLTSGGYTF. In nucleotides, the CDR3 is TGTGCCAGCAGCTTAACCAGCGGCGGCTACACCTTC.

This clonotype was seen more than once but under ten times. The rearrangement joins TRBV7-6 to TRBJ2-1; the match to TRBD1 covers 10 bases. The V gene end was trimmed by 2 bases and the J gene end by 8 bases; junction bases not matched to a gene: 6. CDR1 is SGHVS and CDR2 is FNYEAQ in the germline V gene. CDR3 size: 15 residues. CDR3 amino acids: CASSLMGQGFDEQFF. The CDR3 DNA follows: TGTGCCAGCAGCTTAATGGGACAGGGGTTCGATGAGCAGTTCTTC.

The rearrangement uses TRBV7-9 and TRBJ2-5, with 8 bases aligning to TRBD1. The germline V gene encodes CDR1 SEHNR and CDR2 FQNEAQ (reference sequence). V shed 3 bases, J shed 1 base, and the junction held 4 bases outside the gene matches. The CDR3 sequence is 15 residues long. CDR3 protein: CASSFATGGQETQYF. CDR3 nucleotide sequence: TGTGCCAGCAGCTTCGCTACAGGGGGCCAAGAGACCCAGTACTTC.

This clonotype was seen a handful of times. Here the CDR3 DNA reads TGCAGTGCTAGAGGGGCCAGTCCGGTCGAGCAGTACTTC. Translated, it gives CSARGASPVEQYF. The genes are TRBV20-1 and TRBJ2-7; D uncertain. Trimming pared 1 base from V and 6 bases from J, leaving 13 bases between. Looked up from germline, CDR1 is DFQATT and CDR2 is SNEGSKA (reference sequence). The CDR3 has 13 residues.

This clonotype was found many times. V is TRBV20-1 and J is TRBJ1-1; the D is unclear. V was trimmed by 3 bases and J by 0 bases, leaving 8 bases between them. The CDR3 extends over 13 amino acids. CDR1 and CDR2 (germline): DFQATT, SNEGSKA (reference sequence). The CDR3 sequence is CSARRQVNTEAFF. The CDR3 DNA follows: TGCAGTGCTAGGCGCCAAGTGAACACTGAAGCTTTCTTT.

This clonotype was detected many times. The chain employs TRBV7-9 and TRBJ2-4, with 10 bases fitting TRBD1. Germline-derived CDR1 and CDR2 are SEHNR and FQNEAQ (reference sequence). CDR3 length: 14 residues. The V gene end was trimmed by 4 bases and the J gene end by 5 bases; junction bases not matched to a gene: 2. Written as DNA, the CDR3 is TGTGCCAGCAGCTCCGGACAGGGGGAAAACATTCAGTACTTC. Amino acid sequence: CASSSGQGENIQYF.

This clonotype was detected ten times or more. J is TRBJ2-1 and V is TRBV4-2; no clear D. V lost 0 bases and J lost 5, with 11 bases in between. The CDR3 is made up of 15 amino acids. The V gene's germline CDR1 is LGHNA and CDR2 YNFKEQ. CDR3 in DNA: TGTGCCAGCAGCCAAGATCCTCAACTGGACAATGAGCAGTTCTTC. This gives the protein CASSQDPQLDNEQFF.

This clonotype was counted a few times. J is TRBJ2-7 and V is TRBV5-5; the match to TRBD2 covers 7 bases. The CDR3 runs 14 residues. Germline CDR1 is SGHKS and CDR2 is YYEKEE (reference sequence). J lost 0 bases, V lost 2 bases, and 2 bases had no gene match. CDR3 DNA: TGTGCCAGCAGCTTCAGCGGGGCCTCCTACGAGCAGTACTTC. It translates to CASSFSGASYEQYF.

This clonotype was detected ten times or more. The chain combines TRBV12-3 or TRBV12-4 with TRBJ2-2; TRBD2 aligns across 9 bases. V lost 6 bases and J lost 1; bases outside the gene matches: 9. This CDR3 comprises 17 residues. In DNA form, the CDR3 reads TGTGCCAGCAGCTCTCCAATAGCGGGAGTGAACACCGGGGAGCTGTTTTTT. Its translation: CASSSPIAGVNTGELFF.

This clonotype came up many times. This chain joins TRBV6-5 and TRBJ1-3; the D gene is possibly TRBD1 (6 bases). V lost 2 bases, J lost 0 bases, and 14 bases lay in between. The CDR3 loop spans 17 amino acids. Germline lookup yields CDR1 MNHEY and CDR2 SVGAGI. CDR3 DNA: TGTGCCAGCAGTTACACATGGACAGCCAACTCTGGAAACACCATATATTTT. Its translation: CASSYTWTANSGNTIYF.

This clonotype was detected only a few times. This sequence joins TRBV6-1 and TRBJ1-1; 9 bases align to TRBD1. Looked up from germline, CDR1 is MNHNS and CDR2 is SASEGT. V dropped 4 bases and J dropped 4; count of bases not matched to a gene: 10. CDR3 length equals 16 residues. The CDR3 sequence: CASSVGRGQGGTEAFF. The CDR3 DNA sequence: TGTGCCAGCAGTGTCGGGAGGGGACAGGGCGGCACTGAAGCTTTCTTT.

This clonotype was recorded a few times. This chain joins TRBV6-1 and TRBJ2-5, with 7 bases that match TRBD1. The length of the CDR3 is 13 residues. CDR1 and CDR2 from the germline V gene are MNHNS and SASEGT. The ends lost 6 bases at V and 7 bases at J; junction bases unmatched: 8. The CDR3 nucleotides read TGTGCCAGCAGCATTGGGACAGCCGGGACCCAGTACTTC. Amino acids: CASSIGTAGTQYF.

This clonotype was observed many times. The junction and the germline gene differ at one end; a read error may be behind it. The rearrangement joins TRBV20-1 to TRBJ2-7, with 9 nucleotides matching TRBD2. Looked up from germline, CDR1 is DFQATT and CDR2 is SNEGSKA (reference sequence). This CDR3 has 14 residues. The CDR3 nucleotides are TGCAGTGCTAAGACTAGCGGATCGACCTACGAGCAGGACTTC. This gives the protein CSAKTSGSTYEQDF.

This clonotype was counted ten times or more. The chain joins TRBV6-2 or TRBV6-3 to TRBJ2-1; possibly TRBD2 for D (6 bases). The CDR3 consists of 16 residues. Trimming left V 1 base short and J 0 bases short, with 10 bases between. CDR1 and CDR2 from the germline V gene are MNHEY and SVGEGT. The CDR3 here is CASSYWRGSSYNEQFF. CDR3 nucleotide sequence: TGTGCCAGCAGTTACTGGCGGGGCAGCTCCTACAATGAGCAGTTCTTC.